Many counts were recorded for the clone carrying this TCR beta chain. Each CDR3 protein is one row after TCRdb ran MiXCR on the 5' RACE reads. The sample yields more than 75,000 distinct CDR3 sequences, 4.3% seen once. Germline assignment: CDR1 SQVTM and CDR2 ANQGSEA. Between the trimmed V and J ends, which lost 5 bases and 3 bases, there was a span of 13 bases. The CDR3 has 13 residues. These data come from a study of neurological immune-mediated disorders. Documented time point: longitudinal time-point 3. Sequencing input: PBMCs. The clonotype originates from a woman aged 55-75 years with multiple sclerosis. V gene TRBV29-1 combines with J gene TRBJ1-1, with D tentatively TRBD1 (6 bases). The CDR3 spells CSVRQALHTEAFF. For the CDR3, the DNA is TGCAGCGTTCGACAGGCCTTACACACTGAAGCTTTCTTT.